Presented here are 17 T cell receptor beta chains from one specimen sequenced in a study of T cells in Graves' hyperthyroidism and ophthalmopathy. Amplified TCR beta CDR3 regions derived from RNA transcripts. The primer set for the first-round RT-PCR of the TCR CDR3 was HTBI. Using its own MiXCR run on the multiplex PCR reads, TCRdb lists one record per CDR3 protein. The profile shows around 110,000 distinct CDR3 sequences, 15% to 20% of them singletons. The source material was blood. The receptors stem from a woman between 45 and 60 years old with Graves' hyperthyroidism.

Of note for this clonotype: The junction and the germline gene differ at one end; a read error may be behind it. The rearrangement joins TRBV6-1 to TRBJ2-3; 12 bases fit TRBD2. CDR3 length: 15 residues. Germline CDR1 reads MNHNS; CDR2 reads SASEGT. In DNA, the CDR3 is TGTGCCAGCAGGCGACTAGCGGGAGACTCAGATACGCAATATTTT. It is translated as CASRRLAGDSDTQYF.

This clonotype was seen many times. The chain links TRBV18 to TRBJ2-1; 7 nucleotides agree with TRBD1. This CDR3 has 15 residues. The J segment lost 4 bases and the V segment lost 0 bases, leaving 3 bases of the junction unmatched. CDR1 is KGHSH and CDR2 is LQKENI in the germline V gene. CDR3 nucleotide sequence: TGTGCCAGCTCACCACCGGCCAGGGGGTACAATGAGCAGTTCTTC. This codes for CASSPPARGYNEQFF.

This clonotype was picked up a small number of times. V is TRBV7-2 and J is TRBJ2-3, with TRBD2 matching 13 bases. Germline V gene sequence: CDR1 SGHTA, CDR2 FQGNSA. The length of the CDR3 is 18 residues. The V segment lost 5 bases and the J segment 8 bases; nucleotides outside the gene matches: 16. CDR3 in amino acids: CASSLITGTSGTPPTQYF. The CDR3 nucleotides are TGTGCCAGCAGCCTTATAACCGGGACTAGCGGGACGCCCCCTACGCAGTATTTT.

This clonotype showed up many times. The CDR3 bases are TGTGCCAGCAGCCTGGGTTTGGGGGAGCAGTACGTC. The encoded protein is CASSLGLGEQYV. The chain joins TRBV5-6 to TRBJ2-7; unclear D gene. Trimming cost V 4 bases and J 7 bases, with 12 bases left between them. Germline V gives CDR1 SGHDT, CDR2 YYEEEE. The CDR3 runs to 12 residues.

This clonotype was seen repeatedly, ten times or more. This sequence joins TRBV12-3 or TRBV12-4 and TRBJ2-2, with D maybe TRBD2 (6 bases). The CDR3 is made up of 15 amino acids. The V end was cut by 7 bases, the J end by 2 bases, with 14 bases between. The CDR3 bases are TGTGCCAGCACCTTGGACTACCCTAACACCGGGGAGCTGTTTTTT. Its translation is CASTLDYPNTGELFF.

The CDR3 loop reads CASSSSRTSGYNEQFF. The CDR3, as DNA: TGTGCCAGCAGTAGCTCGAGGACTAGCGGTTACAATGAGCAGTTCTTC. This chain joins TRBV28 and TRBJ2-1, with 10 bases lining up with TRBD2. Germline V CDR1 and CDR2: MDHEN, SYDVKM. The J segment lost 4 bases and the V segment lost 5 bases, leaving 8 bases of the junction unmatched. The CDR3 contains 16 residues.

This clonotype has a count of ten or more. This chain connects TRBV20-1 to TRBJ2-1; a weak D match, TRBD1 (6 bases). CDR3 size: 14 residues. Germline assignment: CDR1 DFQATT and CDR2 SNEGSKA (reference sequence). V was pared by 3 bases and J by 5 bases, with 14 bases between. CDR3 DNA: TGCAGTGCTAGCCGGGACACCTCAAACAATGAGCAGTTCTTC. It yields the protein CSASRDTSNNEQFF.

This sequence joins TRBV28 and TRBJ2-5; 14 bases fit TRBD2. V shed 6 bases and J 4 bases; nucleotides not matched to a gene: 7. Germline CDR1 reads MDHEN; CDR2 reads SYDVKM. This CDR3 comprises 16 residues. The CDR3 DNA reads TGTGCCAGCAGGGCGGGACTAGCGGGAGTTTTAGAGACCCAGTACTTC. Translated: CASRAGLAGVLETQYF.

This clonotype was seen only a few times. A much larger clone lies one base from this, so it may be a read error. The chain employs TRBV19 and TRBJ1-2; D perhaps matches TRBD1 (6 bases). From germline, CDR1 is LNHDA and CDR2 SQIVND (reference sequence). The CDR3 runs to 14 residues. The CDR3 DNA reads TGTACCAGTAGTAGGACAGATTCCTTCTATGGCTACACCTTC. Translation: CTSSRTDSFYGYTF.

V and J are TRBV29-1 and TRBJ1-1; TRBD1 matches at 10 bases. Germline CDR1 reads SQVTM; CDR2 reads ANQGSEA. The CDR3 loop spans 17 amino acids. V dropped 6 bases and J dropped 6; count of bases not matched to a gene: 19. The DNA of the CDR3 is TGCAGCGTCCCAGAAAGGCCTCCGGGACAGGGGAGCGCTGAAGCTTTCTTT. This gives the protein CSVPERPPGQGSAEAFF. The full variable domain, its missing parts supplied by reference TRBV29-1 and TRBJ1-1, is SAVISQKPSRDICQRGTSLTIQCQVDSQVTMMFWYRQQPGQSLTLIATANQGSEATYESGFVIDKFPISRPNLTFSTLTVSNMSPEDSSIYLCSVPERPPGQGSAEAFFGQGTRLTVV.

This sequence joins TRBV11-2 and TRBJ1-1; D call uncertain. The CDR3 has 13 amino acids. Germline CDR1 reads SGHAT; CDR2 reads FQNNGV. Trimming took off 4 bases at V and 5 bases at J, with 11 bases between the two ends. For the CDR3, the DNA is TGTGCCAGCAGCTCTAGTCTAGGGACTGAAGCTTTCTTT. It specifies CASSSSLGTEAFF.

This clonotype was counted ten times or more. This chain links TRBV5-1 with TRBJ2-3; maybe TRBD1 (6 bases). Trimming stripped 4 bases from V and 2 bases from J, with 17 bases between. From germline, CDR1 is SGHRS and CDR2 YFSETQ. The CDR3 sequence is 16 residues long. The CDR3 spells CASSRGQSSLTDTQYF. The DNA of the CDR3 is TGCGCCAGCAGCAGAGGACAGTCGTCTCTCACAGATACGCAGTATTTT.

At least ten counts were recorded for this clonotype. V usage is TRBV24-1 and J usage is TRBJ1-5; the D is unclear. Germline CDR1 is KGHDR and CDR2 is SFDVKD. The CDR3 is made up of 14 amino acids. Deletions cut 2 bases from V and 4 bases from J, with 8 bases between. DNA of the CDR3: TGTGCCACCAGTGATTATAGGGAAAATCAGCCCCAGCATTTT. It translates to CATSDYRENQPQHF.

The V gene is TRBV6-5, the J gene TRBJ2-1, with 8 bases matching TRBD2. V dropped 0 bases and J dropped 5; count of bases not matched to a gene: 9. The CDR3 consists of 17 residues. CDR1 is MNHEY, CDR2 SVGAGI, per germline. The CDR3 sequence is CASSYSKSAGADNEQFF. The CDR3 DNA sequence: TGTGCCAGCAGTTACTCGAAATCAGCGGGAGCGGACAATGAGCAGTTCTTC.

This clonotype appeared many times. The V and J genes are TRBV20-1 and TRBJ2-7; D call uncertain. Germline V gene data show CDR1 as DFQATT and CDR2 as SNEGSKA (reference sequence). This CDR3 has 13 residues. Trimming took 5 bases from V and 3 from J, leaving 14 bases between them. CDR3 nucleotide sequence: TGCAGTGCTCGGGCTCAAGCCCTCTACGAGCAGTACTTC. It codes for CSARAQALYEQYF.

This clonotype was picked up many times. CDR3 sequence (DNA): TGTGCCAGCAGCTTGCAGGGAGCCTATGGCTACACCTTC. Translating gives CASSLQGAYGYTF. The chain employs TRBV5-6 and TRBJ1-2, with D possibly matching TRBD1 (5 bases). The V end was cut by 1 base, the J end by 4 bases, with 8 bases between. The CDR3 consists of 13 residues. Germline V gene data show CDR1 as SGHDT and CDR2 as YYEEEE.

To note about this clonotype: A much larger clone is a single base away; this may be a read error. V and J are TRBV20-1 and TRBJ2-1, with 14 bases identical to TRBD2. CDR3 size: 17 residues. Per germline, CDR1 DFQATT and CDR2 SNEGSKA (reference sequence). V was pared by 6 bases and J by 6 bases, with 13 bases of the junction left unmatched. The CDR3: CSAPGTGTSGGGNEQFF. The CDR3, as DNA: TGCAGTGCCCCCGGGACCGGGACTAGCGGGGGAGGCAATGAGCAGTTCTTC.